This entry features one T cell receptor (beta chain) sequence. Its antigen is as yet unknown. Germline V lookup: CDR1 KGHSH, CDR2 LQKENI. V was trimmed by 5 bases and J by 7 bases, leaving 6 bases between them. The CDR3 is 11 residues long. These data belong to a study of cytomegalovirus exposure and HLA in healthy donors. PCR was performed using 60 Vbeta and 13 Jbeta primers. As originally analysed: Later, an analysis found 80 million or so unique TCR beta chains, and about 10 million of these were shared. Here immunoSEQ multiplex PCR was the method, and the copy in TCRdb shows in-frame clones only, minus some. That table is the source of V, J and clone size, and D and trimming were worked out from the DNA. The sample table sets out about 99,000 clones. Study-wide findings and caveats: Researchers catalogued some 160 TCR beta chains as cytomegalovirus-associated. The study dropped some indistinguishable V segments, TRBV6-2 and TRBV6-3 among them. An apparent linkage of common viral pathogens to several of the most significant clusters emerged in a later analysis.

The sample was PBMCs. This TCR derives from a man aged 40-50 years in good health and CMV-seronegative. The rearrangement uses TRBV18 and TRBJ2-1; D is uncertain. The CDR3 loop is CASSGQNEQFF. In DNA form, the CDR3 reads TGTGCCAGCTCAGGGCAGAATGAGCAGTTCTTC. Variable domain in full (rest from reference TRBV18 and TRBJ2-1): NAGVMQNPRHLVRRRGQEARLRCSPMKGHSHVYWYRQLPEEGLKFMVYLQKENIIDESGMPKERFSAEFPKEGPSILRIQQVVRGDSAAYFCASSGQNEQFFGPGTRLTVL.